The entry that follows covers one T cell receptor (beta chain) sequence. The data are from a study of T cell changes during pregnancy in multiple sclerosis. Germline V lookup: CDR1 LGHNA, CDR2 YSLEER. V gave up 0 bases and J gave up 4 bases; unmatched junction bases: 3. The CDR3 is made up of 16 amino acids. Profiled with immunoSEQ multiplex PCR; TCRdb holds only in-frame clones, not every one. Here the sample spans approximately 20,000 clones, around 86% being singletons. The origin of this receptor is a female donor in good health, enrolled as a control in a pregnancy study. Sequences were derived from CD8+ T cells from peripheral blood mononuclear cells, sampled in the third trimester of pregnancy. The V gene is TRBV4-3, the J gene TRBJ2-3; 11 nucleotides align to TRBD2. The CDR3 here is CASSQEVAGGADTQYF. CDR3 in DNA: TGCGCCAGCAGCCAAGAGGTAGCGGGGGGGGCAGATACGCAGTATTTT.